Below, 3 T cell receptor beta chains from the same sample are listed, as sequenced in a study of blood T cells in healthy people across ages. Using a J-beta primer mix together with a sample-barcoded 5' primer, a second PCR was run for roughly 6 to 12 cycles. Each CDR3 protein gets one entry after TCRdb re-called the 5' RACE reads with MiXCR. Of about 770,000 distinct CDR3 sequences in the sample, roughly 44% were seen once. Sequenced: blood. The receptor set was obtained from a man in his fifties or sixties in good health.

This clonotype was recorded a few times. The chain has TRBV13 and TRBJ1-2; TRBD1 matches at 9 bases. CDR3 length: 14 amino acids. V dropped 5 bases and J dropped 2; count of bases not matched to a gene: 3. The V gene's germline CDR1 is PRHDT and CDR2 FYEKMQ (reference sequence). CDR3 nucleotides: TGTGCCAGCAGCACCGGGACAGGGAACTATGGCTACACCTTC. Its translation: CASSTGTGNYGYTF.

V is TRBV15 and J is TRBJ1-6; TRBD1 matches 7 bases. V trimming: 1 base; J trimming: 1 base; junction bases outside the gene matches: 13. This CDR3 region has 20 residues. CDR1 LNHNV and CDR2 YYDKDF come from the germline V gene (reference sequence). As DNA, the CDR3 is TGTGCCACCAGCAGAGGAAGGAGTCCAGGGGGTCGATCCTATAATTCACCCCTCCACTTT. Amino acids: CATSRGRSPGGRSYNSPLHF.

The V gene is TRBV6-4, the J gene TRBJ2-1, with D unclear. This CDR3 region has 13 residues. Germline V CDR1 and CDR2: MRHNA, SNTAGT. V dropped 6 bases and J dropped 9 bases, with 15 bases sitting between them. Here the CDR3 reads CASSPRSVGEQFF. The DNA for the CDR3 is TGTGCCAGCAGCCCGCGGTCCGTGGGTGAGCAGTTCTTC.